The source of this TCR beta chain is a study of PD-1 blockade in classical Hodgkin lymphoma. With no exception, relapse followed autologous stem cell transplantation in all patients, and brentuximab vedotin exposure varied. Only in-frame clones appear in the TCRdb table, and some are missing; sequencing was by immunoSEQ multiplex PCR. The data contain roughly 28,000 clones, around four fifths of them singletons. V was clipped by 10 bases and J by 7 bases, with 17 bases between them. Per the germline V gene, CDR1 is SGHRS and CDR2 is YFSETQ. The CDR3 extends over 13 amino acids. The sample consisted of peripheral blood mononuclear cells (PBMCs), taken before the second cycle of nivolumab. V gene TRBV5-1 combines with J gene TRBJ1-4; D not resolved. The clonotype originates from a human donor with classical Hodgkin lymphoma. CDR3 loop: CASSGVEGEKLFF. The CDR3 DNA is TGCGCCTCGTCCGGGGTGGAAGGTGAAAAACTGTTTTTT.